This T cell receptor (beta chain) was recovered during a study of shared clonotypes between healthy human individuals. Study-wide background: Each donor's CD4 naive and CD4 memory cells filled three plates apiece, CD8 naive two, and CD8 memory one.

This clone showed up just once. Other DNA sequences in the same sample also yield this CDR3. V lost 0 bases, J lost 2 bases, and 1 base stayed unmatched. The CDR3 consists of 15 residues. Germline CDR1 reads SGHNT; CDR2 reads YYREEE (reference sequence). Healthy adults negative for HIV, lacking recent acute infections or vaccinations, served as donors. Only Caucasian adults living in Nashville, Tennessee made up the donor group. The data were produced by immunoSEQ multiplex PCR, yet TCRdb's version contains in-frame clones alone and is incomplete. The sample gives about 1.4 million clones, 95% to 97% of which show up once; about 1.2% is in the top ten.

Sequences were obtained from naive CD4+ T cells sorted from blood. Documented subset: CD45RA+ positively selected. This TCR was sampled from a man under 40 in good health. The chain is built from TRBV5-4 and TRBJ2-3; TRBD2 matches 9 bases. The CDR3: CASSLASGNTDTQYF. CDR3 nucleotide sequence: TGTGCCAGCAGCTTGGCTAGCGGGAACACAGATACGCAGTATTTT.